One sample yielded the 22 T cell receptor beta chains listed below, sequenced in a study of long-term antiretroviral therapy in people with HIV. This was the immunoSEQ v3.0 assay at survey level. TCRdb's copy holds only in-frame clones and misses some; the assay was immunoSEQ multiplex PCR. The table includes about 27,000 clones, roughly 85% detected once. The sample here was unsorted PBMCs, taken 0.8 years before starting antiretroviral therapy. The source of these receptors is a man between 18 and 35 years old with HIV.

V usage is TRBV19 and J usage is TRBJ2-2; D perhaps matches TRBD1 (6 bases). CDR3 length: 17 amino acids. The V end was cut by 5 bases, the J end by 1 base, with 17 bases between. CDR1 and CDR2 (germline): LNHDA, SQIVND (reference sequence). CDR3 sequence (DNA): TGTGCCAGTAGTCCCCAAGGGGGACCCCTGAACACCGGGGAGCTGTTTTTT. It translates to CASSPQGGPLNTGELFF.

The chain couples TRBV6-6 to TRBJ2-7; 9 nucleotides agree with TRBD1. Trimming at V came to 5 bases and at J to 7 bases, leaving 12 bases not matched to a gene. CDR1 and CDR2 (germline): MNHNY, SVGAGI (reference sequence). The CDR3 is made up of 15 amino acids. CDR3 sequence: CASSPNKQGAREQYF. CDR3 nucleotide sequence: TGTGCCAGCAGTCCGAATAAACAGGGGGCGCGAGAGCAGTACTTC.

The CDR3: CASSQDGRAGYEQYF. CDR3 in DNA: TGCGCCAGCAGCCAAGATGGTCGGGCGGGGTATGAGCAGTACTTC. V usage is TRBV4-1 and J usage is TRBJ2-7, with D maybe TRBD2 (6 bases). The germline gives CDR1 MGHRA, CDR2 YSYEKL. This CDR3 comprises 15 residues. The V and J ends lost 0 bases and 7 bases respectively, with 16 bases between them.

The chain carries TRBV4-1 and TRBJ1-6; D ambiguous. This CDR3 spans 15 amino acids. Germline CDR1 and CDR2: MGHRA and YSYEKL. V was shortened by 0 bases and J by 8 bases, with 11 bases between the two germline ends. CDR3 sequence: CASSQDTRSDSPLHF. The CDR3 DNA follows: TGCGCCAGCAGCCAAGATACCCGGAGCGATTCACCCCTCCACTTT.

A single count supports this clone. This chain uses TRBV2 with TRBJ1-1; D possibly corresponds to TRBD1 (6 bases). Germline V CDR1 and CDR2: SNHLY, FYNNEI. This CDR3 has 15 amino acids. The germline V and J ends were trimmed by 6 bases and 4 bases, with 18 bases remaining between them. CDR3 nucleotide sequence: TGTGCCAGCAGGATCAGGGGACGGACGGGCACTGAAGCTTTCTTT. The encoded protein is CASRIRGRTGTEAFF. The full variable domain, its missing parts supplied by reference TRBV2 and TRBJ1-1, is EPEVTQTPSHQVTQMGQEVILRCVPISNHLYFYWYRQILGQKVEFLVSFYNNEISEKSEIFDDQFSVERPDGSNFTLKIRSTKLEDSAMYFCASRIRGRTGTEAFFGQGTRLTVV.

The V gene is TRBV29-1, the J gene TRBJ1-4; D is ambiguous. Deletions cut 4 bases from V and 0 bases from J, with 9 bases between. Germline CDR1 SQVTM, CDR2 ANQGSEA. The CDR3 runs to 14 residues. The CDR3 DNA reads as TGCAGCGTTGTCCGTGGACCAACTAATGAAAAACTGTTTTTT. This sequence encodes CSVVRGPTNEKLFF.

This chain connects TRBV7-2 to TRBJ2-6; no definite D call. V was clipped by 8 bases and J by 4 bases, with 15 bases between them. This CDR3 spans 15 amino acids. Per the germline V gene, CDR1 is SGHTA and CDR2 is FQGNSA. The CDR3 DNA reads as TGTGCCAGCCGGCCAATCGGGTGGGGGGCCAACGTCCTGACTTTC. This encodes CASRPIGWGANVLTF.

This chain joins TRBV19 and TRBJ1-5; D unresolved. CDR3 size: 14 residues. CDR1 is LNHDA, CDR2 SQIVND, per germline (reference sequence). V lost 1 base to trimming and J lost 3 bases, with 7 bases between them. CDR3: CASSIAGFNQPQHF. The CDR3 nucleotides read TGTGCCAGTAGTATAGCCGGGTTCAATCAGCCCCAGCATTTT. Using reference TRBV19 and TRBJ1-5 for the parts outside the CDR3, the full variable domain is DGGITQSPKYLFRKEGQNVTLSCEQNLNHDAMYWYRQDPGQGLRLIYYSQIVNDFQKGDIAEGYSVSREKKESFPLTVTSAQKNPTAFYLCASSIAGFNQPQHFGDGTRLSIL.

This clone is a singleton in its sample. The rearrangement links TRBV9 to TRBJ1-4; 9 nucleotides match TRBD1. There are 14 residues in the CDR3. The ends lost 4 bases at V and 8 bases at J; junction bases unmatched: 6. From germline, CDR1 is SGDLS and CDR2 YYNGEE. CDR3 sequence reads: CASSPDRGEEKLFF. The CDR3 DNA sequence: TGTGCCAGCAGCCCGGACAGGGGAGAGGAAAAACTGTTTTTT.

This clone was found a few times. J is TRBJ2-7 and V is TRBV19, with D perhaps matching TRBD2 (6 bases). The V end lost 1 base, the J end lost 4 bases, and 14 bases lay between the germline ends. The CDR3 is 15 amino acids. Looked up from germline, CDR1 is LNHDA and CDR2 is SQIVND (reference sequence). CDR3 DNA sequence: TGTGCCAGTAGTATAGGGGACTGGCGGTCGTACGAGCAGTACTTC. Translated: CASSIGDWRSYEQYF.

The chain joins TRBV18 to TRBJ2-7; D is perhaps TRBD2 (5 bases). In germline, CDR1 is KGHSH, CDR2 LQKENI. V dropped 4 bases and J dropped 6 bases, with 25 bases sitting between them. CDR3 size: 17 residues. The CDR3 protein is CASSLGRIGLGGSEQYF. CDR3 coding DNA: TGTGCCAGCTCACTAGGAAGGATAGGCTTGGGTGGGAGCGAGCAGTACTTC.

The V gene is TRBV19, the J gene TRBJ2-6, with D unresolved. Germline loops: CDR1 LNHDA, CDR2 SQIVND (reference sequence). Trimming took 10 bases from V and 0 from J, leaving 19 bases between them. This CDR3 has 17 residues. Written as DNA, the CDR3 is TGTGCCACCTCTACCCGGTACATTCGCTCTGGGGCCAACGTCCTGACTTTC. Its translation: CATSTRYIRSGANVLTF.

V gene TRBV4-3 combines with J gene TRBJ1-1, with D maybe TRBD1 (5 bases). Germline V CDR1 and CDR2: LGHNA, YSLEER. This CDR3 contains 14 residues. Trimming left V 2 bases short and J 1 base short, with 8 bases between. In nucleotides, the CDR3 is TGCGCCAGCAGCCAATCAGGGCAGAACACTGAAGCTTTCTTT. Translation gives CASSQSGQNTEAFF.

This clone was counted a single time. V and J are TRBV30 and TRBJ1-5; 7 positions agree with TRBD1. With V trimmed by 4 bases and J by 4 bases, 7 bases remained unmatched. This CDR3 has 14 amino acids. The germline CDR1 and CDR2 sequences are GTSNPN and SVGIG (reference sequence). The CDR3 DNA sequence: TGTGCCTGGACCCGGCCAGGGGGGAATCAGCCCCAGCATTTT. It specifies CAWTRPGGNQPQHF.

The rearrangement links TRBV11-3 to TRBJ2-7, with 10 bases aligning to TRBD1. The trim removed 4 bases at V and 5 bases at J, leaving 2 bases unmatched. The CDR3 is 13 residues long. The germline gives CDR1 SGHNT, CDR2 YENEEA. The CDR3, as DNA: TGTGCCAGCAGCTCCGGACAGGGGGACGAGCAGTACTTC. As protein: CASSSGQGDEQYF.

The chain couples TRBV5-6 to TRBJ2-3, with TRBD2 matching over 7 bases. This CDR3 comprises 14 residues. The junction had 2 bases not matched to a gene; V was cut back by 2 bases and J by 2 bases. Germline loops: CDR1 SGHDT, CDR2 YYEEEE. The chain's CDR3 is CASSFGTITDTQYF. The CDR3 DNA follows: TGTGCCAGCAGCTTTGGGACTATCACAGATACGCAGTATTTT. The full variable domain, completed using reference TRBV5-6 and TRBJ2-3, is DAGVTQSPTHLIKTRGQQVTLRCSPKSGHDTVSWYQQALGQGPQFIFQYYEEEERQRGNFPDRFSGHQFPNYSSELNVNALLLGDSALYLCASSFGTITDTQYFGPGTRLTVL.

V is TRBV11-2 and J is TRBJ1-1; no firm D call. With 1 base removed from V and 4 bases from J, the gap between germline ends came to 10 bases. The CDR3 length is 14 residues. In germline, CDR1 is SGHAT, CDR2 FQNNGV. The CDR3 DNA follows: TGTGCCAGCAGCTTAGGCCCCTGGGGCACTGAAGCTTTCTTT. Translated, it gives CASSLGPWGTEAFF.

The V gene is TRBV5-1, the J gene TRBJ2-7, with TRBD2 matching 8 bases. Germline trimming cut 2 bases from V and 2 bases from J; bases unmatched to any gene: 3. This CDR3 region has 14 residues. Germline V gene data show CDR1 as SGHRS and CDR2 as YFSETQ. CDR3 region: CASSFEAGAYEQYF. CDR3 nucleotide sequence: TGCGCCAGCAGCTTTGAAGCGGGAGCCTACGAGCAGTACTTC.

CDR3 in DNA: TGTGCCAGCAGGGGTGAGAACTATGGCTACACCTTC. It yields the protein CASRGENYGYTF. The chain has TRBV27 and TRBJ1-2; D uncertain. This CDR3 is built from 12 residues. Germline V lookup: CDR1 MNHEY, CDR2 SMNVEV (reference sequence). Trimming took 6 bases from V and 2 from J, leaving 7 bases between them.

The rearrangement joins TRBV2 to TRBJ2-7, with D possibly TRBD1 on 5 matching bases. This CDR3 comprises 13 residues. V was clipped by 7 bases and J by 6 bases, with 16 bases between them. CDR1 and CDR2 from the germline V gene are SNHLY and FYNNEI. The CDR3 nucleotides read TGTGCCAGCACCCCGGCAGCAGGGCGCGAGCAGTACTTC. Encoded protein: CASTPAAGREQYF.

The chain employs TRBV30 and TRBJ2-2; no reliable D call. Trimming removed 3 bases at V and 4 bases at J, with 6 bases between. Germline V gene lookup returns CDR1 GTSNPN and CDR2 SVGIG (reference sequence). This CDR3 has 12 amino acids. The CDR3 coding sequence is TGTGCCTGGAGAAGAAGCACCGGGGAGCTGTTTTTT. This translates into CAWRRSTGELFF.

The CDR3 reads CAWSMGGALNEQFF. As DNA, the CDR3 is TGTGCCTGGAGTATGGGGGGGGCCCTAAATGAGCAGTTCTTC. V gene TRBV30 combines with J gene TRBJ2-1; tentative D call: TRBD2 (7 bases). V was trimmed by 2 bases and J by 7 bases, leaving 15 bases between them. The CDR3 is 14 amino acids. Germline V gene data show CDR1 as GTSNPN and CDR2 as SVGIG (reference sequence).